Each of the 9 T cell receptor beta chains below was sequenced from the same sample in a study of lung T cells in sarcoidosis with Löfgren's syndrome. TCRdb reanalysed the reads using MiXCR and keeps one entry per CDR3 protein. The sample records approximately 20,000 distinct CDR3 sequences, 21% being singletons. Sequenced: CD4+ T cells from bronchoalveolar lavage. The receptor source for this set is a human donor with sarcoidosis (Löfgren's syndrome or another form), or a control subject (not recorded which).

This clonotype was counted a few times. V and J are TRBV5-1 and TRBJ1-3, with D tentatively TRBD1 (6 bases). CDR1 is SGHRS, CDR2 YFSETQ, per germline. V was clipped by 5 bases and J by 0 bases, with 9 bases between them. This CDR3 spans 14 amino acids. DNA of the CDR3: TGCGCCAGCAGAATGGACAGCTCTGGAAACACCATATATTTT. Its protein is CASRMDSSGNTIYF.

This clonotype showed up many times. The V call is TRBV7-2, the J call TRBJ1-2; D ambiguous. This CDR3 contains 17 residues. Trimming shortened V by 5 bases and J by 6 bases, and 25 bases separated the two germline ends. The V gene's germline CDR1 is SGHTA and CDR2 FQGNSA. The CDR3 region is CASSASLAGSSAHGYTF. The CDR3 coding sequence is TGTGCCAGCAGCGCATCACTTGCGGGGAGCAGCGCCCATGGCTACACCTTC.

This clonotype came up once. This may stem from a read error, because a much larger clone lies one nucleotide away. The V gene is TRBV2, the J gene TRBJ1-1; 11 nucleotides agree with TRBD1. The germline CDR1 and CDR2 sequences are SNHLY and FYNNEI. The CDR3 consists of 15 residues. This chain's CDR3 is CAGSVIGTGGTEAFF. The CDR3 bases are TGTGCCGGCAGTGTAATAGGGACAGGGGGCACTGAAGCTTTCTTT.

This clonotype showed up just a few times. At one end the junction does not follow the germline gene, possibly because of a read error. This rearrangement joins TRBV29-1 to TRBJ1-5; no firm D call. Germline V gene data show CDR1 as SQVTM and CDR2 as ANQGSEA. The CDR3 is made up of 13 amino acids. CDR3 DNA sequence: TGCAGCGTTGCCTTCTCGGGTAATCAGCCCCAGCGTTTT. Amino acids: CSVAFSGNQPQRF. Based on the CDR3 plus reference TRBV29-1 and TRBJ1-5, the full variable domain is SAVISQKPSRDICQRGTSLTIQCQVDSQVTMMFWYRQQPGQSLTLIATANQGSEATYESGFVIDKFPISRPNLTFSTLTVSNMSPEDSSIYLCSVAFSGNQPQRFGDGTRLSIL.

As for this clonotype: A much bigger clone sits one base away, suggesting this may be a read error. This rearrangement joins TRBV2 to TRBJ2-7; no clear D. Germline V gene sequence: CDR1 SNHLY, CDR2 FYNNEI. This CDR3 has 12 residues. CDR3: CAGSVNIYEQYF. Written as DNA, the CDR3 is TGTGCCGGCAGCGTCAATATATACGAGCAGTACTTC.

On this clonotype itself: Germline is not matched at one junction end, which may reflect a read error. For the CDR3, the DNA is TGTGCCAGCGCCTCTAGGATTCTACTAGCGGGAACCCACCAAGCCTACGAGCAGTGCTTC. As protein: CASASRILLAGTHQAYEQCF. V is TRBV7-2 and J is TRBJ2-7, with TRBD2 matching 10 bases. From germline, CDR1 is SGHTA and CDR2 FQGNSA. This CDR3 contains 20 residues.

This clonotype was observed a handful of times. The CDR3 loop reads CASSKNRDIGSPLHF. CDR3 in DNA: TGTGCCAGCAGTAAAAACCGGGACATAGGTTCACCCCTCCACTTT. The J gene is TRBJ1-6, the V gene TRBV12-3 or TRBV12-4, with a possible D match to TRBD1 (6 bases). The CDR3 runs to 15 residues. V lost 5 bases and J lost 9, with 17 bases in between.

The V gene is TRBV27, the J gene TRBJ2-3, with a possible D match to TRBD2 (6 bases). The V end was cut by 8 bases, the J end by 4 bases, with 19 bases between. Germline V lookup: CDR1 MNHEY, CDR2 SMNVEV (reference sequence). The CDR3 runs 15 residues. The CDR3: CASVFRRGSPDTQYF. CDR3 nucleotide sequence: TGTGCCAGCGTTTTTCGTCGGGGGAGTCCAGATACGCAGTATTTT.

This clonotype is judged medium-sized (0.01 to 0.1%). The chain is built from TRBV6-1 and TRBJ1-2; D might be TRBD1 (6 bases). The CDR3 spans 11 residues. Germline V gene sequence: CDR1 MNHNS, CDR2 SASEGT. The germline V and J ends were trimmed by 5 bases and 9 bases, with 10 bases remaining between them. The CDR3 loop is CASSTGASYTF. The CDR3 nucleotides are TGTGCCAGCAGTACGGGGGCAAGCTACACCTTC.